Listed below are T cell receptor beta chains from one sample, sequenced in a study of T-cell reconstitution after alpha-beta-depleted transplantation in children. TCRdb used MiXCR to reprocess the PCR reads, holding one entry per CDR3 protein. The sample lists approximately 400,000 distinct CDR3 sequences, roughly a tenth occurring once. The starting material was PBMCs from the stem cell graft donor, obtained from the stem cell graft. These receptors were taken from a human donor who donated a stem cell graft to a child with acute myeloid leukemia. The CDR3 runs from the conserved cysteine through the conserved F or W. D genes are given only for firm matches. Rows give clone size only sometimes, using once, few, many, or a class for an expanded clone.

DNA: TGCAGTGCTAGTGTATTGGATCAGCCCCAGCATTTT; CDR3: CSASVLDQPQHF; J: TRBJ1-5; V: TRBV20-1; D: NA; size: few
DNA: TGTGCCAGCAGGTGGTCGGGGGGGCGAGAGACCCAGTACTTC; CDR3: CASRWSGGRETQYF; J: TRBJ2-5; V: TRBV6-1; D: TRBD2; size: few
DNA: TGTGCCAGCAGCTTAAACCCGGTCGGTAATTCACCCCTCCACTTT; CDR3: CASSLNPVGNSPLHF; J: TRBJ1-6; V: TRBV7-3; D: NA; size: few
DNA: TGTGCCTGGACCGCCGGGACTAGCGGGAGCGATACGCAGTATTTT; CDR3: CAWTAGTSGSDTQYF; J: TRBJ2-3; V: TRBV30; D: TRBD2; size: NA
DNA: TGTGCCAGCTCACCACTCTCGGAGACCCAGTACTTC; CDR3: CASSPLSETQYF; J: TRBJ2-5; V: TRBV18; D: NA; size: NA
DNA: TGCGCCAGCACCGAAGAGGGGGTAGGGCTAGCGTTGATTAATGAGCAGTTCTTC; CDR3: CASTEEGVGLALINEQFF; J: TRBJ2-1; V: TRBV4-1; D: NA; size: few
DNA: TGTGCCAGCAGTTTAGTTCAGGGAACAACCGGGGAGCTGTTTTTT; CDR3: CASSLVQGTTGELFF; J: TRBJ2-2; V: TRBV12-3/TRBV12-4; D: NA; size: many
DNA: TGTGCCAGCAGTGCTACGAGGCGCGAGCAGTACTTC; CDR3: CASSATRREQYF; J: TRBJ2-7; V: TRBV13; D: NA; size: NA
DNA: TGTGCCAGCAGTCCAGGGGCGAAGATGAACACTGAAGCTTTCTTT; CDR3: CASSPGAKMNTEAFF; J: TRBJ1-1; V: TRBV7-8; D: NA; size: few
DNA: TGTGCCAGCAGCCAACCTGGGAGGTCCACTGGGGCCAACGTCCTGACTTTC; CDR3: CASSQPGRSTGANVLTF; J: TRBJ2-6; V: TRBV4-2; D: NA; size: few
DNA: TGTGCCAGCGATCCCGGAGGACCTGAGCAGTTCTTC; CDR3: CASDPGGPEQFF; J: TRBJ2-1; V: TRBV5-5; D: NA; size: NA
DNA: TGTGCCACCTCTTCAGGACAGGGGAACATTCAGTACTTC; CDR3: CATSSGQGNIQYF; J: TRBJ2-4; V: TRBV11-2; D: TRBD1; size: NA
DNA: TGCAGTGCTTTGGACCGGGACGTCTCCTACGAGCAGTACTTC; CDR3: CSALDRDVSYEQYF; J: TRBJ2-7; V: TRBV20-1; D: NA; size: few
DNA: TGTGCCAGCAGTGAATATTTCTCCGATACGCAGTATTTT; CDR3: CASSEYFSDTQYF; J: TRBJ2-3; V: TRBV25-1; D: NA; size: few
DNA: TGTGCCAGCAGCTTAGCCATCGGGGGGAACTATGGCTACACCTTC; CDR3: CASSLAIGGNYGYTF; J: TRBJ1-2; V: TRBV7-2; D: NA; size: NA
DNA: TGCAGTGCTAGAGGATGGACTACTGAGGGGCACCAGAACACCGGGGAGCTGTTTTTT; CDR3: CSARGWTTEGHQNTGELFF; J: TRBJ2-2; V: TRBV20-1; D: NA; size: many
DNA: TGTGCCAGCAGCGTAGAGCGCGATACGCAGTATTTT; CDR3: CASSVERDTQYF; J: TRBJ2-3; V: TRBV9; D: NA; size: many
DNA: TGTGCCAGCAGTACGTGGGGTGAAGCTTTCTTT; CDR3: CASSTWGEAFF; J: TRBJ1-1; V: TRBV27; D: NA; size: few
DNA: TGCAGCGTTGTTCTTATGGCAGGGCGAGAGACCCAGTACTTC; CDR3: CSVVLMAGRETQYF; J: TRBJ2-5; V: TRBV29-1; D: NA; size: many